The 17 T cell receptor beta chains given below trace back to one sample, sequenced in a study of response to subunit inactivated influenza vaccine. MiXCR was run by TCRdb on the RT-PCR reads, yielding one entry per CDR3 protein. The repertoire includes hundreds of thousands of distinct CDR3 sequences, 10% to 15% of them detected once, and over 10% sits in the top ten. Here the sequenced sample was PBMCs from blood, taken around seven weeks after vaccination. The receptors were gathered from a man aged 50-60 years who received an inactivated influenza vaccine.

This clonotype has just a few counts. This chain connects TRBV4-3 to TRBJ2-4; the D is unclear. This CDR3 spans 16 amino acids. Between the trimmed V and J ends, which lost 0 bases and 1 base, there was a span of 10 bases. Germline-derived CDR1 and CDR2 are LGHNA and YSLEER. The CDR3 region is CASSQDLLGAKNIQYF. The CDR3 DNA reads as TGCGCCAGCAGCCAAGATTTGTTGGGGGCCAAAAACATTCAGTACTTC.

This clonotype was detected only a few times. The CDR3 sequence: CATSDPHSRGTSYNEQFF. The CDR3 DNA is TGTGCCACCAGTGACCCCCACAGTCGGGGTACCTCCTACAATGAGCAGTTCTTC. The V and J genes are TRBV24-1 and TRBJ2-1; perhaps TRBD2 as D (5 bases). Germline loops: CDR1 KGHDR, CDR2 SFDVKD. This CDR3 region has 18 residues. Between the trimmed V and J ends, which lost 4 bases and 0 bases, there was a span of 18 bases.

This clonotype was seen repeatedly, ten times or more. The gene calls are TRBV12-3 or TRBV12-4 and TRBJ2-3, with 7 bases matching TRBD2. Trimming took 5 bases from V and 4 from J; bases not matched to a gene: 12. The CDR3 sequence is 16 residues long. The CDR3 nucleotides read TGTGCCAGCAGTCGACGGGGGGAGGGCCTTTCAGATACGCAGTATTTT. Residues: CASSRRGEGLSDTQYF.

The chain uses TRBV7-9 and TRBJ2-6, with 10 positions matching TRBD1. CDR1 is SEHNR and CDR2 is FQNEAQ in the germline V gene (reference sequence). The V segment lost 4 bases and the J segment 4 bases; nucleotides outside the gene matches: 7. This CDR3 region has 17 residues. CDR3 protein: CASSSGTGAMGANVLTF. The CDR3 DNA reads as TGTGCCAGCAGCTCCGGGACAGGGGCAATGGGGGCCAACGTCCTGACTTTC.

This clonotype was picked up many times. The CDR3 here is CSARKIRGTANYGYTF. CDR3 sequence (DNA): TGCAGTGCCAGAAAAATACGGGGTACGGCTAACTATGGCTACACCTTC. The chain couples TRBV20-1 to TRBJ1-2; D call uncertain. In germline, CDR1 is DFQATT, CDR2 SNEGSKA (reference sequence). Trimming took off 6 bases at V and 0 bases at J, with 20 bases between the two ends. This CDR3 has 16 residues.

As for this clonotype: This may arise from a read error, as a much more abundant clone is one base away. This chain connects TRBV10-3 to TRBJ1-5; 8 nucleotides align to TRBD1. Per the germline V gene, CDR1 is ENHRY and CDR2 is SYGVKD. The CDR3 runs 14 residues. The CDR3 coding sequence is TGTGCCATCAGTGATGGGACAGGCAATCAGCCCCAGCCTTTT. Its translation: CAISDGTGNQPQPF.

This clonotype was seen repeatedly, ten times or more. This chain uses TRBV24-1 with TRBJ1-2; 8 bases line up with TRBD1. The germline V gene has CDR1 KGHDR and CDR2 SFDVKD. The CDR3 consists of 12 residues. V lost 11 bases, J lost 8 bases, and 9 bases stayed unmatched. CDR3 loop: CAISGQAYGYTF. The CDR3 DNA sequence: TGTGCCATCTCGGGACAGGCTTACGGCTACACCTTC.

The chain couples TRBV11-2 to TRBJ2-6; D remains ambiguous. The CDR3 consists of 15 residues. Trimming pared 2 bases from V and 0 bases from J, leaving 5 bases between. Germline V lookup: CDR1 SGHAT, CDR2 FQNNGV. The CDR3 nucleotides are TGTGCCAGCAGCTTAATGTACTCTGGGGCCAACGTCCTGACTTTC. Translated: CASSLMYSGANVLTF. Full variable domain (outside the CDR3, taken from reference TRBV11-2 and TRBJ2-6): EAGVAQSPRYKIIEKRQSVAFWCNPISGHATLYWYQQILGQGPKLLIQFQNNGVVDDSQLPKDRFSAERLKGVDSTLKIQPAKLEDSAVYLCASSLMYSGANVLTFGAGSRLTVL.

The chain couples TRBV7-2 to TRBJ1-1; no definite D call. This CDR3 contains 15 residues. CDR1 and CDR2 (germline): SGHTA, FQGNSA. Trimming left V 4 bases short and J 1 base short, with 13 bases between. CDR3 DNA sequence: TGTGCCAGCAGCTGGACCTGGGCCTCGAACACTGAAGCTTTCTTT. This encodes CASSWTWASNTEAFF.

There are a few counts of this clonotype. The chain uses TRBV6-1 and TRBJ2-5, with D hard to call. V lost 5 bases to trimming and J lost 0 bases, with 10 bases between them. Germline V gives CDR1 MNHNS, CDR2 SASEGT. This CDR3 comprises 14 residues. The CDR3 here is CASSMGYYQETQYF. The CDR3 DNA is TGTGCCAGCAGTATGGGCTATTACCAAGAGACCCAGTACTTC.

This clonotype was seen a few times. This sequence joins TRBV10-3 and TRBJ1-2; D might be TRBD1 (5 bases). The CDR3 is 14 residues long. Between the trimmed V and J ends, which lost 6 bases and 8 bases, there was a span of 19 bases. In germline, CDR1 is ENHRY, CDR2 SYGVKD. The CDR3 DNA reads TGTGCCATCAGGAAAGAGAGCTCAGGGATCGGCTACACCTTC. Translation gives CAIRKESSGIGYTF.

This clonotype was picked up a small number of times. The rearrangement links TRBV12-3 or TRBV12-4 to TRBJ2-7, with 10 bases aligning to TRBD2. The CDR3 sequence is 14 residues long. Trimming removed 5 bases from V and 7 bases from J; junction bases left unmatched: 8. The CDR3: CASSLSGGAWEQYF. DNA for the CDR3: TGTGCCAGCAGTCTCAGCGGGGGGGCCTGGGAGCAGTACTTC.

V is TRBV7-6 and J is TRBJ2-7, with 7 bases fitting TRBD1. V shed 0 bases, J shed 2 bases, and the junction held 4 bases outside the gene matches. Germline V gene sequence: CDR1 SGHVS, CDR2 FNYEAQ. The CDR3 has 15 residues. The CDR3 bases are TGTGCCAGCAGCTTAGCGAGGGACAGCACCTACGAGCAGTACTTC. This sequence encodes CASSLARDSTYEQYF.

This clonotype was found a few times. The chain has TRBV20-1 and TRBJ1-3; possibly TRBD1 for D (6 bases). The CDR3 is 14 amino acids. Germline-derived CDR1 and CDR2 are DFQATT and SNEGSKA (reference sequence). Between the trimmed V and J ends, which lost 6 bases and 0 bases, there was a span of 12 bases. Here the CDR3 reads CSASTGFSGNTIYF. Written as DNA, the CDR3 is TGCAGTGCGTCGACAGGTTTCTCTGGAAACACCATATATTTT.

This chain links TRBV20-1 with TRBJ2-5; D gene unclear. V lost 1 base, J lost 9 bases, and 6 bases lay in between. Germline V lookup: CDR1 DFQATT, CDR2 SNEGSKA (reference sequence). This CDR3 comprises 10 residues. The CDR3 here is CSARAESQYF. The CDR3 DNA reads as TGCAGTGCTAGAGCCGAGTCCCAGTACTTC.

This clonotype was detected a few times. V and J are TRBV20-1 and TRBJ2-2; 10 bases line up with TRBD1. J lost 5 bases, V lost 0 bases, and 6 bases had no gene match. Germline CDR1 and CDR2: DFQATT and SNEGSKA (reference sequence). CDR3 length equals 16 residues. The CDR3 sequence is CSARDLGTGATGELFF. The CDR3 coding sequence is TGCAGTGCTAGAGATCTAGGGACAGGGGCGACCGGGGAGCTGTTTTTT.

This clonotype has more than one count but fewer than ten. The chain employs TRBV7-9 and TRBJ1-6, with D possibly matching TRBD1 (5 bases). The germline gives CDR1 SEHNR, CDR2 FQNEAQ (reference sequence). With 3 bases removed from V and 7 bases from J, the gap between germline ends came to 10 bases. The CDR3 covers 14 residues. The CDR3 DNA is TGTGCCAGCAGCTTGGGGGGGGAGAATTCACCCCTCCACTTT. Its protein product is CASSLGGENSPLHF.